This T cell receptor (beta chain) was sequenced in a study of Ad26.COV2.S vaccination and SARS-CoV-2 variants. Notes on the study in general: Substantial response breadth was reportedly seen for spike-specific CD8+ and CD4+ T cells after vaccination.

Treatment in this sample: 15 to 20 received Ad26.COV2.S at low or high dose, single or two shots; about 5 received placebo; per-sample allocation not given. The samples date from day 63 after the first vaccine or placebo injection. This Boston cohort included adults aged 18-55 years. The CDR3 is 11 residues long. V dropped 5 bases and J dropped 6 bases, with 9 bases sitting between them. Germline V CDR1 and CDR2: SGHRS, YFSETQ. On this clone itself: The antigen is undetermined.

Data came from immunoSEQ multiplex PCR; TCRdb stores just in-frame clones and leaves some out. The repertoire holds around 400,000 clones, with 80% to 90% as singletons. This chain joins TRBV5-1 and TRBJ2-7; unclear D gene. This clonotype was obtained from a person between 18 and 65 years old who received the Ad26.COV2.S COVID-19 vaccine or a placebo. The starting material was peripheral blood, obtained in a trial of Ad26.COV2.S vaccine versus placebo. Here the CDR3 reads CASRKEREQYF. The CDR3 coding sequence is TGCGCCAGCAGGAAAGAGCGCGAGCAGTACTTC.